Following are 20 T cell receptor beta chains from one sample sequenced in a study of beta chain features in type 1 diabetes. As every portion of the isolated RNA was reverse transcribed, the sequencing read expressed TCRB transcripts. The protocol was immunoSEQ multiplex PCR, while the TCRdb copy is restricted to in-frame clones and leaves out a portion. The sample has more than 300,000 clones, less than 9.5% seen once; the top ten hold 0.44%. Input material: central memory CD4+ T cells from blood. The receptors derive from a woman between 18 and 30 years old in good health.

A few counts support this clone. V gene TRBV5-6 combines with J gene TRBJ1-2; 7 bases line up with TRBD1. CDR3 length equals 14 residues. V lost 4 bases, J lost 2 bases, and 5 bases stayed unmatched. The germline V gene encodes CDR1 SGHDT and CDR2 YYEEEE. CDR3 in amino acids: CASSRQGVNYGYTF. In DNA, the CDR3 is TGTGCCAGCAGCCGACAGGGAGTGAACTATGGCTACACCTTC.

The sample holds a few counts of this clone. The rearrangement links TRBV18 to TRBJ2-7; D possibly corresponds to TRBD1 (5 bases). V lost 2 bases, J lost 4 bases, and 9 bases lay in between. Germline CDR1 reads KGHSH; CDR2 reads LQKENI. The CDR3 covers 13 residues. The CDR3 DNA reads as TGTGCCAGCTCACCAGGACATGCGTACGAGCAGTACTTC. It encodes CASSPGHAYEQYF. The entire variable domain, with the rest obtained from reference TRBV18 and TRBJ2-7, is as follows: NAGVMQNPRHLVRRRGQEARLRCSPMKGHSHVYWYRQLPEEGLKFMVYLQKENIIDESGMPKERFSAEFPKEGPSILRIQQVVRGDSAAYFCASSPGHAYEQYFGPGTRLTVT.

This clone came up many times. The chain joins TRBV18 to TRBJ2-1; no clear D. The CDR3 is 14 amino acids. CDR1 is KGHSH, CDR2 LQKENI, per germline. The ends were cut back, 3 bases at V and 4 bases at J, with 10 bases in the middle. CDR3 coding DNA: TGTGCCAGCTCACCCCCTAACTTTTACAATGAGCAGTTCTTC. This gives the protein CASSPPNFYNEQFF.

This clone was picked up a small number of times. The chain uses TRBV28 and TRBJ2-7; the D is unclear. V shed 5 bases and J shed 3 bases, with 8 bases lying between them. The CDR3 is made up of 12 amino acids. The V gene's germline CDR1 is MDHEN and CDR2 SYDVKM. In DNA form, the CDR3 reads TGTGCCAGCAGTACCCACTACTACGAGCAGTACTTC. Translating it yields CASSTHYYEQYF. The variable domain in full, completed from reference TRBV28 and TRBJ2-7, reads DVKVTQSSRYLVKRTGEKVFLECVQDMDHENMFWYRQDPGLGLRLIYFSYDVKMKEKGDIPEGYSVSREKKERFSLILESASTNQTSMYLCASSTHYYEQYFGPGTRLTVT.

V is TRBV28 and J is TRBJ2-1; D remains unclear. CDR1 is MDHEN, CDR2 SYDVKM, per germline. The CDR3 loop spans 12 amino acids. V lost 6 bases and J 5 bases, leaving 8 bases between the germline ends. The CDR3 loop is CASRGWDNEQFF. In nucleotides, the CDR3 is TGTGCCAGCAGGGGGTGGGACAATGAGCAGTTCTTC.

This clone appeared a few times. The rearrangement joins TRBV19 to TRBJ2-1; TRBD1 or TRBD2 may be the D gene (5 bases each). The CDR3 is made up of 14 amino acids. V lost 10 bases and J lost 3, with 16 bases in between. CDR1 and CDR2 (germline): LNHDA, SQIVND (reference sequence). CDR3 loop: CAILMGPLYNEQFF. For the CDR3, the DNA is TGTGCCATCCTCATGGGACCCCTCTACAATGAGCAGTTCTTC.

CDR3: CASSLRQPGAKNIQYF. In DNA form, the CDR3 reads TGCGCCAGCAGCCTTCGGCAGCCTGGGGCCAAAAACATTCAGTACTTC. V gene TRBV5-1 combines with J gene TRBJ2-4; unclear D gene. The CDR3 length is 16 residues. Between the trimmed V and J ends, which lost 4 bases and 1 base, there was a span of 15 bases. Germline loops: CDR1 SGHRS, CDR2 YFSETQ.

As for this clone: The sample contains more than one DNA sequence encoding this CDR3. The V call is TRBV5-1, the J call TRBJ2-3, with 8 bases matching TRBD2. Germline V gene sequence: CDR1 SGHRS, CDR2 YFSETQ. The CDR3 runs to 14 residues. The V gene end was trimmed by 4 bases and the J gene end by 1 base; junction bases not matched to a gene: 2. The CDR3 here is CASSTSGGTDTQYF. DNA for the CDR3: TGCGCCAGCAGCACTAGCGGTGGCACAGATACGCAGTATTTT.

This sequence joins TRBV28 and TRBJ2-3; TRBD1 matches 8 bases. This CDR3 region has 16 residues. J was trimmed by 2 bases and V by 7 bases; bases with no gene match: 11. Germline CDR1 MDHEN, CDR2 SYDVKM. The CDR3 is CASMGKTGAPTDTQYF. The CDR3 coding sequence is TGTGCCAGCATGGGAAAGACAGGGGCCCCCACAGATACGCAGTATTTT.

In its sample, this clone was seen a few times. CDR3 in DNA: TGTGCCAGCATCCAAGAGTTAGATTTCTACGAGCAGTACTTC. Encoded protein: CASIQELDFYEQYF. V usage is TRBV2 and J usage is TRBJ2-7; D remains ambiguous. Trimming stripped 7 bases from V and 3 bases from J, with 16 bases between. The CDR3 runs 14 residues. Looked up from germline, CDR1 is SNHLY and CDR2 is FYNNEI.

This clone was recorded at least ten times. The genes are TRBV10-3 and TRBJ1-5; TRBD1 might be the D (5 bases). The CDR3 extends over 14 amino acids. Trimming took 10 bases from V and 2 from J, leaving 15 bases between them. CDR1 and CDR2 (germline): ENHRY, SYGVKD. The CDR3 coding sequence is TGTGCCACACAGGATCTATCCGGCAATCAGCCCCAGCATTTT. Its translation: CATQDLSGNQPQHF.

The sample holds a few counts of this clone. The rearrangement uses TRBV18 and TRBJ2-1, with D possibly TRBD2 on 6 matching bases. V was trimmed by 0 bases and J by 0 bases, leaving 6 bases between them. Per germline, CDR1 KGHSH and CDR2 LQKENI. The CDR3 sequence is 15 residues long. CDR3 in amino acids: CASSPPTSSYNEQFF. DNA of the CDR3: TGTGCCAGCTCACCACCGACTAGCTCCTACAATGAGCAGTTCTTC.

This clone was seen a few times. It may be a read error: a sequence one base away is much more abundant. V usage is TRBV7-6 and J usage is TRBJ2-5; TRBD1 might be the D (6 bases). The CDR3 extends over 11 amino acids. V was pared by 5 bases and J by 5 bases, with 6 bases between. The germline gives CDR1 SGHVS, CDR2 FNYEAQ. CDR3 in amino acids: CASSDRETQYF. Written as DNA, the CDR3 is TGTGCCAGCAGCGACAGGGAGACCCAGTACTTC.

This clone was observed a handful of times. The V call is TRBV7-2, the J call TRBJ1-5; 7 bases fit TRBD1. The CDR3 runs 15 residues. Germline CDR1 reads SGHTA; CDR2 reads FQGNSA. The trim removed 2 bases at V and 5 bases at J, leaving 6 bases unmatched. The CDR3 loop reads CASSLTTGADQPQHF. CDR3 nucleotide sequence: TGTGCCAGCAGCTTAACAACAGGGGCAGATCAGCCCCAGCATTTT.

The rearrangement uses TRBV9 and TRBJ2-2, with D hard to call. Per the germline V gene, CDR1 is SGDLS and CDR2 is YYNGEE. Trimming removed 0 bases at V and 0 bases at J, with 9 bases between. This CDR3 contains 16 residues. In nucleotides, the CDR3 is TGTGCCAGCAGCGTAGCGAGCAGCGCGAACACCGGGGAGCTGTTTTTT. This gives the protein CASSVASSANTGELFF.

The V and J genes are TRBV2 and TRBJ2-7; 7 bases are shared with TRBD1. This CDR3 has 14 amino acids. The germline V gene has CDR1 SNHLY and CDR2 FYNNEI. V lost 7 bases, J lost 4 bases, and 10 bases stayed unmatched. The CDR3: CASTVHSGGYEQYF. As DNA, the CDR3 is TGTGCCAGCACTGTGCACTCAGGGGGATACGAGCAGTACTTC.

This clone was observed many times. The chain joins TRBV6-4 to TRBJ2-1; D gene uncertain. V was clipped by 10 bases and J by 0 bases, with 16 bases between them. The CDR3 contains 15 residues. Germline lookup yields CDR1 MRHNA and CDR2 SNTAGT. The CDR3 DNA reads TGTGCCACTTCACGAGAGCTCGGCTCCTACAATGAGCAGTTCTTC. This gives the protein CATSRELGSYNEQFF.

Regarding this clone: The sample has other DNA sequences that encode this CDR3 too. This CDR3 is CASSEGPGANVLTF. Written as DNA, the CDR3 is TGTGCCAGCAGCGAGGGTCCAGGGGCCAACGTCCTGACTTTC. The chain recombines TRBV6-1 with TRBJ2-6; a possible D gene is TRBD2 (5 bases). V dropped 6 bases and J dropped 4 bases, with 10 bases sitting between them. The CDR3 runs 14 residues. Germline assignment: CDR1 MNHNS and CDR2 SASEGT.

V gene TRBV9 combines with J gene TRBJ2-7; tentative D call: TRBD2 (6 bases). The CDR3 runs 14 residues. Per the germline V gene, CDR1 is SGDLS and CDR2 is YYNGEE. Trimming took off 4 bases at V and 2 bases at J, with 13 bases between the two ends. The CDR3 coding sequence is TGTGCCAGCAGCCCCAGGGACTGGCCCTACGAGCAGTACTTC. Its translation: CASSPRDWPYEQYF.

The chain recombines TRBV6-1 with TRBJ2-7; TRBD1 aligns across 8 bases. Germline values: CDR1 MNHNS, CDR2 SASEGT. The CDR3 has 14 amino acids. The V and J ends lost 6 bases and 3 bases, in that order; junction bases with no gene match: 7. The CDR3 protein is CASSPGQVNYEQYF. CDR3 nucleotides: TGTGCCAGCAGCCCGGGACAGGTGAACTACGAGCAGTACTTC.